The 19 T cell receptor beta chains below come from one sample, sequenced in a study of blood T cell repertoires in COVID-19 (dated by TCRdb to 2020 to 2022). The library relied on the immunoSEQ multiplex PCR assay. This is the immuneACCESS table as TCRdb keeps it, with only in-frame sequences that have V and J called. A part of the clones is gone; compared with another copy, unresolved V genes explain less than half, and the rest is unexplained. The sample profile shows some 97,000 clones; roughly nine tenths of them were found once. In total, the top ten clones hold 0.97% of the sample. The sequencing input was peripheral blood. These receptors were obtained from a man aged 60 to 69 with acute or convalescent COVID-19.

This chain joins TRBV29-1 and TRBJ2-7; TRBD1 aligns across 7 bases. The J segment lost 0 bases and the V segment lost 3 bases, leaving 11 bases of the junction unmatched. This CDR3 region has 16 residues. From germline, CDR1 is SQVTM and CDR2 ANQGSEA. The CDR3 region is CSVEVVGQLSSYEQYF. The DNA for the CDR3 is TGCAGCGTTGAGGTAGTGGGACAGCTGAGCTCCTACGAGCAGTACTTC.

This chain uses TRBV4-1 with TRBJ1-4; TRBD1 is a possible D gene (6 bases). V was pared by 3 bases and J by 8 bases, with 19 bases between. The germline CDR1 and CDR2 sequences are MGHRA and YSYEKL. The CDR3 loop spans 16 amino acids. The CDR3 nucleotides are TGCGCCAGCAGCCAGTTTGGTGGCAGGGGTGGCGAAAAACTGTTTTTT. Translating it yields CASSQFGGRGGEKLFF.

The chain carries TRBV6-6 and TRBJ2-7; 9 bases agree with TRBD2. Germline assignment: CDR1 MNHNY and CDR2 SVGAGI (reference sequence). The CDR3 is made up of 16 amino acids. V lost 2 bases and J lost 3; bases outside the gene matches: 8. The DNA for the CDR3 is TGTGCCAGCAGTTACATGGAAGCAGCGGGAGGCTACGAGCAGTACGTC. Protein: CASSYMEAAGGYEQYV.

The chain is built from TRBV27 and TRBJ1-3; 8 bases match TRBD1. The CDR3 is 16 residues long. Germline V gives CDR1 MNHEY, CDR2 SMNVEV (reference sequence). The V and J ends lost 5 bases and 4 bases, in that order; junction bases with no gene match: 10. Here the CDR3 DNA reads TGTGCCAGCAGTCCCCTCCCCGGACAGGGCGGAAACACCATATATTTT. Translated: CASSPLPGQGGNTIYF.

This chain links TRBV5-1 with TRBJ2-3; 12 bases match TRBD2. The germline CDR1 and CDR2 sequences are SGHRS and YFSETQ. The CDR3 spans 18 residues. Germline trimming cut 3 bases from V and 5 bases from J; bases unmatched to any gene: 13. The CDR3 region is CASSSRGETSGRVDTQYF. The CDR3, as DNA: TGCGCCAGCAGCTCCCGAGGAGAGACTAGCGGGAGAGTAGATACGCAGTATTTT. Variable domain in full (rest from reference TRBV5-1 and TRBJ2-3): KAGVTQTPRYLIKTRGQQVTLSCSPISGHRSVSWYQQTPGQGLQFLFEYFSETQRNKGNFPGRFSGRQFSNSRSEMNVSTLELGDSALYLCASSSRGETSGRVDTQYFGPGTRLTVL.

V usage is TRBV5-8 and J usage is TRBJ2-5; 15 positions agree with TRBD2. This CDR3 has 17 residues. The germline V gene has CDR1 SGHTS and CDR2 YDEGEE. V lost 4 bases to trimming and J lost 0 bases; unmatched junction nucleotides: 4. The CDR3 DNA reads TGTGCCAGCAGCAGGGGACTAGCGGGAGGAAACCAAGAGACCCAGTACTTC. Translated: CASSRGLAGGNQETQYF.

The gene calls are TRBV30 and TRBJ1-1, with D unclear. V was shortened by 2 bases and J by 0 bases, with 4 bases between the two germline ends. Germline loops: CDR1 GTSNPN, CDR2 SVGIG (reference sequence). CDR3 size: 12 residues. CDR3 nucleotides: TGTGCCTGGAGTCTTATGAACACTGAAGCTTTCTTT. Translating it yields CAWSLMNTEAFF.

V is TRBV2 and J is TRBJ1-5; D gene ambiguous. Trimming cost V 1 base and J 2 bases, with 12 bases left between them. Germline V CDR1 and CDR2: SNHLY, FYNNEI. The CDR3 is 16 residues long. CDR3: CASSEDAGYGNQPQHF. In nucleotides, the CDR3 is TGTGCCAGCAGTGAAGATGCGGGGTACGGCAATCAGCCCCAGCATTTT.

The genes are TRBV9 and TRBJ2-7; 14 bases align to TRBD2. CDR1 and CDR2 from the germline V gene are SGDLS and YYNGEE. The CDR3 is 20 residues long. V was clipped by 4 bases and J by 4 bases; unmatched bases: 19. CDR3 sequence (DNA): TGTGCCAGCAGCCGAGGGGGGGGACTAGCGGGAGTCGGGCAGCGGTACGAGCAGTACTTC. Its protein is CASSRGGGLAGVGQRYEQYF.

The chain uses TRBV6-1 and TRBJ1-4, with 7 bases fitting TRBD1. V lost 0 bases to trimming and J lost 7 bases; unmatched junction nucleotides: 5. The CDR3 has 15 amino acids. Per the germline V gene, CDR1 is MNHNS and CDR2 is SASEGT. Written as DNA, the CDR3 is TGTGCCAGCAGTGAAGCGACAGGGCTTAGTGAAAAACTGTTTTTT. It is translated as CASSEATGLSEKLFF.

The V and J genes are TRBV7-9 and TRBJ2-1; 9 bases are a match to TRBD1. Germline lookup yields CDR1 SEHNR and CDR2 FQNEAQ (reference sequence). The CDR3 contains 14 residues. With V trimmed by 5 bases and J by 9 bases, 8 bases remained unmatched. The CDR3 coding sequence is TGTGCCAGCAGCCTAATACAGGGGGCGCGTGAGCAGTTCTTC. It codes for CASSLIQGAREQFF.

V is TRBV6-5 and J is TRBJ2-2; possible D gene TRBD2, 5 bases. Trimming left V 7 bases short and J 5 bases short, with 11 bases between. CDR3 length equals 13 residues. CDR1 and CDR2 (germline): MNHEY, SVGAGI. CDR3 bases: TGTGCCAGCACGCGGGCTAGAACCGGGGAGCTGTTTTTT. This translates into CASTRARTGELFF.

This sequence joins TRBV5-6 and TRBJ1-2; D gene ambiguous. In germline, CDR1 is SGHDT, CDR2 YYEEEE. CDR3 size: 13 residues. The ends were cut back, 4 bases at V and 3 bases at J, with 10 bases in the middle. The CDR3 sequence: CASSRGRDYGYTF. In DNA form, the CDR3 reads TGTGCCAGCAGCCGTGGGCGGGACTATGGCTACACCTTC.

V usage is TRBV5-1 and J usage is TRBJ1-1; a weak D match, TRBD1 (5 bases). The V gene's germline CDR1 is SGHRS and CDR2 YFSETQ. The CDR3 is 12 amino acids. V was shortened by 3 bases and J by 4 bases, with 7 bases between the two germline ends. The CDR3 DNA reads TGCGCCAGCAGCTGGGGGGGCACTGAAGCTTTCTTT. This gives the protein CASSWGGTEAFF.

In its sample, this clone was seen once. The chain recombines TRBV5-1 with TRBJ2-1, with 7 bases identical to TRBD2. CDR1 is SGHRS and CDR2 is YFSETQ in the germline V gene. Unmatched junction bases numbered 5, after V lost 5 bases and J lost 0 bases. This CDR3 is 15 amino acids long. The CDR3 spells CASRVSGNSYNEQFF. In DNA, the CDR3 is TGCGCCAGCAGGGTAAGCGGGAACTCCTACAATGAGCAGTTCTTC.

This clone has only one observation. V gene TRBV6-6 combines with J gene TRBJ2-7; 8 positions agree with TRBD2. Germline values: CDR1 MNHNY, CDR2 SVGAGI (reference sequence). This CDR3 contains 14 residues. V lost 5 bases and J lost 7; bases outside the gene matches: 10. CDR3 DNA sequence: TGTGCCAGCAGTGAGCGGGAGAGATCGCGGGAGCAGTACTTC. Protein product: CASSERERSREQYF.

The V call is TRBV29-1, the J call TRBJ2-1, with 8 bases lining up with TRBD2. The V and J ends lost 6 bases and 3 bases, in that order; junction bases with no gene match: 25. The CDR3 runs to 20 residues. Germline-derived CDR1 and CDR2 are SQVTM and ANQGSEA. The CDR3 nucleotides are TGCAGCGTCGATCAATATGCCATGGGGGCGAGCGGGAGTGGCTACAATGAGCAGTTCTTC. Residues: CSVDQYAMGASGSGYNEQFF.

This chain connects TRBV9 to TRBJ1-6; TRBD1 is a possible D gene (5 bases). This CDR3 spans 13 amino acids. Germline V gene data show CDR1 as SGDLS and CDR2 as YYNGEE. The V gene lost 0 bases and the J gene lost 10 bases, with 8 bases spanning the gap. CDR3: CASSVGRESPLHF. CDR3 in DNA: TGTGCCAGCAGCGTAGGCAGGGAATCACCCCTCCACTTT.

The chain joins TRBV24-1 to TRBJ1-2; 12 bases are shared with TRBD1. The germline CDR1 and CDR2 sequences are KGHDR and SFDVKD. There are 18 residues in the CDR3. J was trimmed by 3 bases and V by 6 bases; bases with no gene match: 13. The DNA of the CDR3 is TGTGCCACCAGTCCTACCGGGACAGGGGGCGTTTTGGACTATGGCTACACCTTC. Amino acids: CATSPTGTGGVLDYGYTF.